This T cell receptor beta chain was identified during a study of blood T cell repertoires in COVID-19. Study information: PBMCs, B-cell-depleted T cells, or T cells provided the cDNA or gDNA that made up the material.

The CDR3 totals 15 residues. J was trimmed by 7 bases and V by 3 bases; bases with no gene match: 6. Germline V CDR1 and CDR2: SGHTA, FQGTGA. As originally analysed: It was from reference gene primer amplification that nucleated cell counts were estimated. Profiled with immunoSEQ multiplex PCR; TCRdb holds only in-frame clones, not every one. That table is the source of V, J and clone size, and D and trimming were worked out from the DNA. This table has about 180,000 clones, around 87% appearing once. The Seattle patients, enrolled during active infection, were followed longitudinally. The sequenced sample was peripheral blood. The clonotype originates from a man aged 60 to 75 with COVID-19, enrolled during active disease. The chain is built from TRBV7-3 and TRBJ2-2, with 9 bases matching TRBD1. The CDR3 coding sequence is TGTGCCAGCAGCTTCTCGGGACAGGGCAGCGGGGAGCTGTTTTTT. Its protein product is CASSFSGQGSGELFF.